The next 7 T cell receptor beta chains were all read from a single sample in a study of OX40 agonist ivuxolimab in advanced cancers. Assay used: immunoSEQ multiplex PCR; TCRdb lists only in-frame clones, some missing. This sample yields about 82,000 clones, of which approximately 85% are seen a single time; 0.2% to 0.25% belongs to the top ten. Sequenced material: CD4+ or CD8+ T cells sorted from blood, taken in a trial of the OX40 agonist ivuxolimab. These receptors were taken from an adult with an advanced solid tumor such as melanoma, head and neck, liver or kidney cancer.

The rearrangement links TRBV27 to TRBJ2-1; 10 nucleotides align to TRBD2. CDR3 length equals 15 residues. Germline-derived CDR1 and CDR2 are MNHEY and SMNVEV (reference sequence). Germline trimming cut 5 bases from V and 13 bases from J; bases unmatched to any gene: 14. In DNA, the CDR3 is TGTGCCAGCAGTCCCATCGGAGGAGCGGGAGGGCCCCAGTTCTTC. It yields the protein CASSPIGGAGGPQFF.

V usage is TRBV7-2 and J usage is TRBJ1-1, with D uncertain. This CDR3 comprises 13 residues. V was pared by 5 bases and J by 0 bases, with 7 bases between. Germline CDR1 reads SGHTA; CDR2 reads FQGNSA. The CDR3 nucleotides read TGTGCCAGCAGCACCACCATGAACACTGAAGCTTTCTTT. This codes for CASSTTMNTEAFF.

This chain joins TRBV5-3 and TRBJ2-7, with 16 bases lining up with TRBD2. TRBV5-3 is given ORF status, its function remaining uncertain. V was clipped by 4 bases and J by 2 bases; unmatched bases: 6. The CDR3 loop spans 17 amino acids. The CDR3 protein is CARSGTSGGALAYEQYV. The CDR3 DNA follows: TGTGCCAGAAGCGGGACTAGCGGGGGGGCTCTCGCCTACGAGCAGTACGTC.

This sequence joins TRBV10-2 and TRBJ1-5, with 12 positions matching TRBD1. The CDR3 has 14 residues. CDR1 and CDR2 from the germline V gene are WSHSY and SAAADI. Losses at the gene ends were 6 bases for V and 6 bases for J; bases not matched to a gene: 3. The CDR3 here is CASRGTGGFQPQHF. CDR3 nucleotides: TGCGCCAGCAGGGGGACAGGGGGCTTTCAGCCCCAGCATTTT.

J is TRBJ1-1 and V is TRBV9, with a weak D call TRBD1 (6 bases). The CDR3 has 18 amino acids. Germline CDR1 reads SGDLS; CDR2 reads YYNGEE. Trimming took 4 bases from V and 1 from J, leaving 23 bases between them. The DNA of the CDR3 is TGTGCCAGCAGCCCCCTGGGGCAGGGGTTGTTTTCGAACACTGAAGCTTTCTTT. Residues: CASSPLGQGLFSNTEAFF.

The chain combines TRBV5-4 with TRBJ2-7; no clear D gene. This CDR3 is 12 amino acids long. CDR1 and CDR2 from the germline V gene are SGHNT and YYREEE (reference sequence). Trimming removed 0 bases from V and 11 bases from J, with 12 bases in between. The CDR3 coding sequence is TGTGCCAGCAGCTTGGGCTCCCTGGATGAGTACTTC. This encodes CASSLGSLDEYF.

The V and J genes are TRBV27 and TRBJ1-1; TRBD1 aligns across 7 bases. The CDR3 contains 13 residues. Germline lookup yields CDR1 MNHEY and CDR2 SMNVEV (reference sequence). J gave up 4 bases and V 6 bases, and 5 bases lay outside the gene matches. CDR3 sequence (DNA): TGTGCCAGCAGAGTAACAGGGGCCACTGAAGCTTTCTTT. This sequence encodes CASRVTGATEAFF.